The 15 T cell receptor beta chains below all came from one sample that was sequenced in a study of T cell responses to AZD1222 COVID-19 vaccine. Data came from immunoSEQ multiplex PCR; TCRdb stores just in-frame clones and leaves some out. This sample has fewer than 200,000 clones, with around nine tenths found just once. Sequencing was performed on peripheral blood, taken on day 0 of AZD1222 vaccination. These receptors came from an adult in good health.

The chain carries TRBV12-5 and TRBJ1-6, with a weak D call TRBD1 (5 bases). This CDR3 contains 15 residues. The ends were cut back, 1 base at V and 1 base at J, with 5 bases in the middle. Germline V lookup: CDR1 LGHNT, CDR2 FRNRAP. The DNA for the CDR3 is TGTGCTAGTGGTTTGGGGGGGTCCTATAATTCACCCCTCCACTTT. This translates into CASGLGGSYNSPLHF.

V usage is TRBV5-1 and J usage is TRBJ2-2, with 12 bases lining up with TRBD2. Per the germline V gene, CDR1 is SGHRS and CDR2 is YFSETQ. The CDR3 runs 19 residues. Losses at the gene ends were 0 bases for V and 5 bases for J; bases not matched to a gene: 11. The CDR3: CASSLAQGLAGRPTGELFF. In DNA, the CDR3 is TGCGCCAGCAGCTTGGCCCAGGGACTAGCGGGTCGACCTACCGGGGAGCTGTTTTTT.

The count of this clone is one. The same CDR3 arises from other DNA sequences in this sample as well. CDR3 amino acids: CATSRDRGLYGYTF. The CDR3 nucleotides read TGTGCCACCAGCAGGGACAGGGGGCTCTATGGCTACACCTTC. V gene TRBV15 combines with J gene TRBJ1-2; 11 positions match TRBD1. Trimming cost V 3 bases and J 4 bases; bases outside gene matches: 1. The CDR3 consists of 14 residues. The germline CDR1 and CDR2 sequences are LNHNV and YYDKDF (reference sequence).

In its sample, this clone ranks as medium-sized. This chain connects TRBV14 to TRBJ2-3; no clear D gene. The CDR3 is 18 amino acids. Germline V gene sequence: CDR1 SGHDN, CDR2 FVKESK. Trimming shortened V by 4 bases and J by 6 bases, and 26 bases separated the two germline ends. This chain's CDR3 is CASSPTAAHRSRLDTQYF. The CDR3, as DNA: TGTGCCAGCAGCCCCACTGCAGCCCATCGATCAAGATTGGATACGCAGTATTTT. The full variable domain, completed using reference TRBV14 and TRBJ2-3, is EAGVTQFPSHSVIEKGQTVTLRCDPISGHDNLYWYRRVMGKEIKFLLHFVKESKQDESGMPNNRFLAERTGGTYSTLKVQPAELEDSGVYFCASSPTAAHRSRLDTQYFGPGTRLTVL.

The chain combines TRBV3-1 (or the pseudogene TRBV3-2) with TRBJ1-5; 9 nucleotides line up with TRBD1. With 6 bases clipped from V and 7 bases from J, the junction kept 10 bases outside the gene matches. Per the germline V gene, CDR1 is LGHDT and CDR2 is YNNKEL (reference sequence). The CDR3 contains 15 residues. As DNA, the CDR3 is TGTGCCAGCAGTTCCGACAGGGGGAGTCGGCAGCCCCAGCATTTT. It yields the protein CASSSDRGSRQPQHF.

The rearrangement joins TRBV6-5 to TRBJ1-1, with D possibly TRBD1 on 5 matching bases. Germline V gives CDR1 MNHEY, CDR2 SVGAGI. This CDR3 region has 14 residues. V dropped 0 bases and J dropped 10 bases, with 15 bases sitting between them. CDR3 sequence: CASSYSGQGVAAFF. CDR3 nucleotide sequence: TGTGCCAGCAGTTACTCCGGTCAGGGCGTCGCAGCTTTCTTT.

This clone came up once. The V call is TRBV7-6, the J call TRBJ1-1, with 7 positions matching TRBD1. Germline assignment: CDR1 SGHVS and CDR2 FNYEAQ. V lost 3 bases, J lost 1 base, and 5 bases stayed unmatched. The length of the CDR3 is 15 residues. CDR3 region: CASSFDNRGNTEAFF. CDR3 in DNA: TGTGCCAGCAGCTTCGATAACAGGGGGAACACTGAAGCTTTCTTT.

V usage is TRBV27 and J usage is TRBJ2-7; TRBD1 matches 10 bases. Per the germline V gene, CDR1 is MNHEY and CDR2 is SMNVEV (reference sequence). This CDR3 contains 15 residues. With 6 bases clipped from V and 3 bases from J, the junction kept 8 bases outside the gene matches. The CDR3 sequence: CASRNPGQGYYEQYF. The CDR3 nucleotides are TGTGCCAGCAGGAACCCGGGACAGGGGTACTACGAGCAGTACTTC.

Remarks on this clone: Other DNA sequences of this sample code for an identical CDR3. This chain joins TRBV27 and TRBJ1-4, with 8 bases lining up with TRBD1. The junction had 2 bases not matched to a gene; V was cut back by 3 bases and J by 5 bases. Per germline, CDR1 MNHEY and CDR2 SMNVEV (reference sequence). CDR3 length equals 14 residues. The CDR3 nucleotides read TGTGCCAGCAGTTTTCAGGGGGCAAATGAAAAACTGTTTTTT. This codes for CASSFQGANEKLFF.

This clone was detected once. This rearrangement joins TRBV11-2 to TRBJ2-1; 10 bases are a match to TRBD2. This CDR3 contains 17 residues. Trimming took 1 base from V and 4 from J; bases not matched to a gene: 7. The germline V gene encodes CDR1 SGHAT and CDR2 FQNNGV. CDR3 DNA: TGTGCCAGCAGCTTAGGGGTAGCGGGAGGTGGATACAATGAGCAGTTCTTC. This translates into CASSLGVAGGGYNEQFF.

This clone showed up just once. The chain is built from TRBV11-2 and TRBJ1-2; D unclear. Trimming shortened V by 0 bases and J by 5 bases, and 13 bases separated the two germline ends. Germline V lookup: CDR1 SGHAT, CDR2 FQNNGV. The CDR3 is made up of 15 amino acids. In nucleotides, the CDR3 is TGTGCCAGCAGCTTAGATCCCGGACTGGTTTATGGCTACACCTTC. It yields the protein CASSLDPGLVYGYTF.

The gene calls are TRBV24-1 and TRBJ2-3, with D tentatively TRBD1 (5 bases). Per germline, CDR1 KGHDR and CDR2 SFDVKD. The CDR3 totals 13 residues. V shed 4 bases and J shed 6 bases, with 10 bases lying between them. The DNA of the CDR3 is TGTGCCACCAGTGAATTTCCAGGGGATACGCAGTATTTT. It translates to CATSEFPGDTQYF.

V gene TRBV7-2 combines with J gene TRBJ1-6; 9 nucleotides align to TRBD1. The CDR3 length is 15 residues. Per the germline V gene, CDR1 is SGHTA and CDR2 is FQGNSA. The V gene end was trimmed by 5 bases and the J gene end by 9 bases; junction bases not matched to a gene: 8. CDR3 in amino acids: CASSPRDRVGSPLHF. Here the CDR3 DNA reads TGTGCCAGCAGCCCCCGGGACAGGGTGGGTTCACCCCTCCACTTT.

The CDR3 is CASSLLLQGVYGYTF. CDR3 sequence (DNA): TGTGCCAGCAGCTTACTGTTACAGGGTGTCTATGGCTACACCTTC. This sequence joins TRBV7-9 and TRBJ1-2, with D perhaps TRBD1 (6 bases). The CDR3 is 15 amino acids. V gave up 2 bases and J gave up 4 bases, with 14 bases separating them. The germline V gene encodes CDR1 SEHNR and CDR2 FQNEAQ (reference sequence).

The CDR3 loop is CASSQGWVTGEVYF. The CDR3 coding sequence is TGTGCCAGCAGCCAAGGATGGGTTACAGGGGAGGTGTACTTC. The J gene is TRBJ2-7, the V gene TRBV3-1 (or the pseudogene TRBV3-2); perhaps TRBD1 as D (7 bases). The CDR3 has 14 amino acids. V was trimmed by 1 base and J by 12 bases, leaving 19 bases between them. Germline loops: CDR1 LGHDT, CDR2 YNNKEL (reference sequence).